This passage covers 14 T cell receptor beta chains from one sample sequenced in a study of cytomegalovirus exposure and HLA in healthy donors. Vbeta (60) and Jbeta (13) primers were used in the PCR. The method was immunoSEQ multiplex PCR; TCRdb's version includes in-frame clones alone and lacks a portion of them. This sample has 150,000 to 250,000 clones, with 79% found just once. Sequenced material: PBMCs. The receptors here all came from a girl aged 10-17 years in good health and CMV-seropositive.

The chain uses TRBV11-3 and TRBJ2-5; 7 bases agree with TRBD2. The CDR3 totals 14 residues. Germline loops: CDR1 SGHNT, CDR2 YENEEA. Unmatched junction bases numbered 4, after V lost 4 bases and J lost 2 bases. The CDR3 region is CASSSLREQETQYF. CDR3 nucleotide sequence: TGTGCCAGCAGCTCGTTGCGGGAGCAAGAGACCCAGTACTTC.

The chain couples TRBV5-5 to TRBJ2-7, with D perhaps matching TRBD1 (5 bases). This CDR3 region has 12 residues. Per the germline V gene, CDR1 is SGHKS and CDR2 is YYEKEE (reference sequence). With 2 bases removed from V and 6 bases from J, the gap between germline ends came to 9 bases. The CDR3 nucleotides are TGTGCCAGCAGCTTCTCAGGGTTCGAGCAGTACTTC. Translated, it gives CASSFSGFEQYF.

This chain joins TRBV27 and TRBJ2-7, with D possibly TRBD2 on 6 matching bases. The CDR3 totals 13 residues. Germline V lookup: CDR1 MNHEY, CDR2 SMNVEV (reference sequence). V dropped 8 bases and J dropped 0 bases, with 11 bases sitting between them. The CDR3 protein is CASGSGPSYEQYF. In DNA, the CDR3 is TGTGCCAGCGGGAGCGGGCCCTCCTACGAGCAGTACTTC.

The chain combines TRBV11-2 with TRBJ2-7, with a tentative D call TRBD1 (5 bases). CDR3 length: 16 residues. Per germline, CDR1 SGHAT and CDR2 FQNNGV. With 0 bases removed from V and 3 bases from J, the gap between germline ends came to 15 bases. CDR3 sequence reads: CASSLDAGFLHYEQYF. CDR3 DNA sequence: TGTGCCAGCAGCTTAGATGCAGGGTTCCTCCACTACGAGCAGTACTTC.

This clone has a single count. The chain combines TRBV6-6 with TRBJ1-5, with D uncertain. The V end lost 4 bases, the J end lost 6 bases, and 13 bases lay between the germline ends. CDR1 and CDR2 (germline): MNHNY, SVGAGI (reference sequence). The CDR3 is 14 residues long. The CDR3 DNA sequence: TGTGCCAGCAGTTCGACGGGGTCGGGTCAGCCCCAGCATTTT. It is translated as CASSSTGSGQPQHF.

V usage is TRBV7-2 and J usage is TRBJ2-6, with 8 bases that match TRBD1. The CDR3 loop spans 18 amino acids. Trimming at V came to 3 bases and at J to 1 base, leaving 8 bases not matched to a gene. Germline CDR1 SGHTA, CDR2 FQGNSA. The CDR3 region is CASSFSGTGSSGANVLTF. In DNA form, the CDR3 reads TGTGCCAGCAGCTTTTCCGGGACAGGATCGTCTGGGGCCAACGTCCTGACTTTC.

The genes are TRBV2 and TRBJ2-3, with 8 bases lining up with TRBD2. Germline CDR1 SNHLY, CDR2 FYNNEI. Unmatched junction bases numbered 9, after V lost 2 bases and J lost 5 bases. CDR3 length: 16 residues. The CDR3 spells CASSERNRGGIDTQYF. DNA of the CDR3: TGTGCCAGCAGTGAACGGAACCGGGGGGGCATAGATACGCAGTATTTT.

This rearrangement joins TRBV21-1 to TRBJ2-3; TRBD1 was called by the table and not checked on the DNA. TRBV21-1 is a pseudogene. This CDR3 comprises 20 residues. This CDR3 reads CASSLWTYEGIHALTDTQYF. CDR3 DNA: TGTGCCAGCAGCCTCTGGACATACGAAGGGATACATGCTCTCACAGATACGCAGTATTTT.

The rearrangement joins TRBV27 to TRBJ2-1; the D gene is possibly TRBD1 (6 bases). V lost 7 bases and J 3 bases, leaving 13 bases between the germline ends. CDR1 is MNHEY, CDR2 SMNVEV, per germline (reference sequence). The CDR3 length is 14 residues. CDR3 amino acids: CASTRDNNYNEQFF. The CDR3 nucleotides are TGTGCCAGCACCCGGGACAATAACTACAATGAGCAGTTCTTC.

The chain carries TRBV5-6 and TRBJ1-4, with D unresolved. The CDR3 runs 16 residues. Trimming stripped 2 bases from V and 0 bases from J, with 11 bases between. The germline CDR1 and CDR2 sequences are SGHDT and YYEEEE. The CDR3 bases are TGTGCCAGCAGCTTCGCCCCGGGAGCAACTAATGAAAAACTGTTTTTT. It encodes CASSFAPGATNEKLFF.

This clone has just one count. The chain links TRBV7-2 to TRBJ1-1; D remains unclear. CDR3 size: 14 residues. In germline, CDR1 is SGHTA, CDR2 FQGNSA. Deletions cut 4 bases from V and 4 bases from J, with 13 bases between. Written as DNA, the CDR3 is TGTGCCAGCAGCTCCCAACGGGTGGGCACTGAAGCTTTCTTT. It translates to CASSSQRVGTEAFF.

This chain connects TRBV30 to TRBJ2-3; D ambiguous. Germline V gene lookup returns CDR1 GTSNPN and CDR2 SVGIG (reference sequence). This CDR3 contains 13 residues. With 2 bases removed from V and 0 bases from J, the gap between germline ends came to 6 bases. As DNA, the CDR3 is TGTGCCTGGAGTAAATTAAGCACAGATACGCAGTATTTT. As protein: CAWSKLSTDTQYF.

The chain uses TRBV4-2 and TRBJ1-4; 7 bases agree with TRBD1. The germline gives CDR1 LGHNA, CDR2 YNFKEQ. The CDR3 spans 16 residues. The trim removed 3 bases at V and 2 bases at J, leaving 6 bases unmatched. CDR3 nucleotides: TGTGCCAGCAGCCAGATGACAGGGCTTACTAATGAAAAACTGTTTTTT. This encodes CASSQMTGLTNEKLFF.

The V and J genes are TRBV7-2 and TRBJ1-2; D call uncertain. The CDR3 spans 15 residues. Germline V gives CDR1 SGHTA, CDR2 FQGNSA. V gave up 1 base and J gave up 7 bases, with 16 bases separating them. CDR3 in DNA: TGTGCCAGCAGCTTAGTAAAGGAGGGATTAAGTGGCTACACCTTC. Protein product: CASSLVKEGLSGYTF.